The 29 T cell receptor beta chains given below trace back to one sample, sequenced in a study of blood T cell repertoires in COVID-19. The method was immunoSEQ multiplex PCR; TCRdb's version includes in-frame clones alone and lacks a portion of them. The sample gives roughly 300,000 clones, roughly nine tenths of which show up once; over 9.5% is in the top ten. The material sequenced was peripheral blood. The receptors derive from a woman aged 25 to 39 with COVID-19, enrolled during active disease.

CDR3 coding DNA: TGTGCCAGCAGCCAAGCTCTTAATGAGCAGTTCTTC. Translating gives CASSQALNEQFF. This chain links TRBV3-1 (or the pseudogene TRBV3-2) with TRBJ2-1; unclear D gene. This CDR3 contains 12 residues. Germline lookup yields CDR1 LGHDT and CDR2 YNNKEL (reference sequence). V dropped 1 base and J dropped 7 bases, with 5 bases sitting between them.

V and J are TRBV29-1 and TRBJ2-5; 9 bases agree with TRBD2. This CDR3 has 15 amino acids. CDR1 is SQVTM and CDR2 is ANQGSEA in the germline V gene. V trimming: 0 bases; J trimming: 5 bases; junction bases outside the gene matches: 7. The CDR3 DNA reads TGCAGCGTTGAAGAGCCGACCAGCGGGGGGGAGACCCAGTACTTC. Amino acids: CSVEEPTSGGETQYF.

The chain links TRBV2 to TRBJ2-3; TRBD1 matches at 8 bases. CDR3 size: 14 residues. Germline V gene sequence: CDR1 SNHLY, CDR2 FYNNEI. Trimming took 8 bases from V and 1 from J; bases not matched to a gene: 5. CDR3 sequence: CASGTTGGTDTQYF. CDR3 nucleotide sequence: TGTGCCAGCGGAACGACAGGGGGCACAGATACGCAGTATTTT.

This rearrangement joins TRBV24-1 to TRBJ1-1; 9 nucleotides match TRBD1. From germline, CDR1 is KGHDR and CDR2 SFDVKD. The CDR3 consists of 17 residues. The junction had 16 bases not matched to a gene; V was cut back by 6 bases and J by 6 bases. Here the CDR3 DNA reads TGTGCCACCAGTAGTGTCGGGGACAGGGCGTTCGGCTCTGAAGCTTTCTTT. Its protein is CATSSVGDRAFGSEAFF.

The J gene is TRBJ2-7, the V gene TRBV28; TRBD2 agrees at 13 bases. The CDR3 contains 15 residues. J lost 3 bases, V lost 5 bases, and 4 bases had no gene match. Germline V lookup: CDR1 MDHEN, CDR2 SYDVKM. CDR3 loop: CASSQRTSGGYEQYF. The CDR3 DNA reads TGTGCCAGCAGTCAAAGGACTAGCGGGGGCTACGAGCAGTACTTC.

The V gene is TRBV6-1, the J gene TRBJ1-5; no reliable D call. Trimming took off 1 base at V and 7 bases at J, with 8 bases between the two ends. There are 13 residues in the CDR3. Germline V gene lookup returns CDR1 MNHNS and CDR2 SASEGT. This CDR3 is CASSEVEGQPQHF. The CDR3 DNA reads TGTGCCAGCAGTGAAGTGGAGGGACAGCCCCAGCATTTT.

This sequence joins TRBV19 and TRBJ2-7; 8 nucleotides match TRBD2. The germline V gene has CDR1 LNHDA and CDR2 SQIVND (reference sequence). This CDR3 has 15 residues. J was trimmed by 1 base and V by 0 bases; bases with no gene match: 2. The CDR3 is CASSIDAGGSYEQYF. The CDR3 DNA sequence: TGTGCCAGTAGTATAGACGCGGGGGGTTCCTACGAGCAGTACTTC.

The chain couples TRBV5-4 to TRBJ2-3; D is possibly TRBD1 (6 bases). Germline V gene data show CDR1 as SGHNT and CDR2 as YYREEE (reference sequence). V dropped 1 base and J dropped 3 bases, with 12 bases sitting between them. The CDR3 has 15 residues. CDR3 loop: CASSLPSRGTDTQYF. DNA of the CDR3: TGTGCCAGCAGCTTGCCCTCCAGGGGAACAGATACGCAGTATTTT.

The chain recombines TRBV6-1 with TRBJ1-5, with D tentatively TRBD1 (6 bases). This CDR3 is built from 16 residues. CDR1 MNHNS and CDR2 SASEGT come from the germline V gene. V was clipped by 3 bases and J by 6 bases, with 18 bases between them. The CDR3 DNA sequence: TGTGCCAGCAGTGACCCGCAGGGGCAGTACCTTCAGCCCCAGCATTTT. Amino acids: CASSDPQGQYLQPQHF.

The genes are TRBV4-1 and TRBJ2-3, with 12 bases lining up with TRBD2. The CDR3 consists of 16 residues. Germline CDR1 and CDR2: MGHRA and YSYEKL. V trimming: 3 bases; J trimming: 5 bases; junction bases outside the gene matches: 6. For the CDR3, the DNA is TGCGCCAGCAGCCATTCTCTAGCGGGGGGGAGAGATACGCAGTATTTT. Its protein is CASSHSLAGGRDTQYF.

This rearrangement joins TRBV5-5 to TRBJ1-2; 9 bases map to TRBD1. This CDR3 is 13 amino acids long. Germline V lookup: CDR1 SGHKS, CDR2 YYEKEE (reference sequence). Trimming at V came to 4 bases and at J to 5 bases, leaving 3 bases not matched to a gene. The DNA for the CDR3 is TGTGCCAGCAGCCCGGGACAGGGTTATGGCTACACCTTC. This encodes CASSPGQGYGYTF.

CDR3 loop: CASSESYGTGGPEAFF. The CDR3 DNA reads TGCGCCAGCAGTGAGTCTTATGGGACAGGCGGACCTGAAGCTTTCTTT. The gene calls are TRBV10-2 and TRBJ1-1, with 8 positions matching TRBD1. J gave up 6 bases and V 0 bases, and 9 bases lay outside the gene matches. The CDR3 runs 16 residues. Germline-derived CDR1 and CDR2 are WSHSY and SAAADI.

V gene TRBV5-1 combines with J gene TRBJ2-7, with 9 positions matching TRBD2. This CDR3 comprises 14 residues. V shed 4 bases and J 2 bases; nucleotides not matched to a gene: 4. Germline CDR1 is SGHRS and CDR2 is YFSETQ. CDR3 region: CASSPRGGPYEQYF. The CDR3 DNA is TGCGCCAGCAGCCCGCGGGGGGGACCCTACGAGCAGTACTTC.

This clone is a singleton in its sample. The V call is TRBV7-6, the J call TRBJ2-7; 7 bases agree with TRBD2. The V gene end was trimmed by 1 base and the J gene end by 4 bases; junction bases not matched to a gene: 7. This CDR3 spans 15 amino acids. Germline loops: CDR1 SGHVS, CDR2 FNYEAQ. In DNA, the CDR3 is TGTGCCAGCAGCTTAGAGACTAGCCCGCGGTACGAGCAGTACTTC. Its translation is CASSLETSPRYEQYF.

The rearrangement joins TRBV7-2 to TRBJ2-1; TRBD1 matches 9 bases. This CDR3 contains 12 residues. Germline CDR1 reads SGHTA; CDR2 reads FQGNSA. J was trimmed by 9 bases and V by 5 bases; bases with no gene match: 2. In nucleotides, the CDR3 is TGTGCCAGCAGCGTACAGGGGGCTGAGCAGTTCTTC. Protein: CASSVQGAEQFF.

The chain employs TRBV6-4 and TRBJ1-3, with D possibly TRBD1 on 6 matching bases. Germline V gene sequence: CDR1 MRHNA, CDR2 SNTAGT. The V and J ends lost 7 bases and 0 bases respectively, with 10 bases between them. CDR3 length equals 14 residues. The CDR3 region is CASIMDSSGNTIYF. The CDR3 nucleotides are TGTGCCAGCATAATGGACAGCTCTGGAAACACCATATATTTT.

This sequence joins TRBV5-1 and TRBJ2-5; 13 nucleotides match TRBD2. After removal of 4 bases from V and 4 bases from J, the junction contained 7 bases not matched to a gene. CDR1 is SGHRS, CDR2 YFSETQ, per germline. This CDR3 contains 16 residues. CDR3: CASSPRLAGGGETQYF. CDR3 nucleotide sequence: TGCGCCAGCAGCCCGAGACTAGCGGGGGGAGGAGAGACCCAGTACTTC. Together with reference TRBV5-1 and TRBJ2-5, the CDR3 gives the full variable domain: KAGVTQTPRYLIKTRGQQVTLSCSPISGHRSVSWYQQTPGQGLQFLFEYFSETQRNKGNFPGRFSGRQFSNSRSEMNVSTLELGDSALYLCASSPRLAGGGETQYFGPGTRLLVL.

The V call is TRBV7-2, the J call TRBJ1-6, with D tentatively TRBD1 (6 bases). The CDR3 totals 15 residues. With 6 bases removed from V and 7 bases from J, the gap between germline ends came to 16 bases. The germline CDR1 and CDR2 sequences are SGHTA and FQGNSA. The CDR3 sequence: CASRIGQGRNSPLHF. CDR3 in DNA: TGTGCCAGCAGAATTGGGCAGGGGCGGAATTCACCCCTCCACTTT.

This clone has just a few counts. V is TRBV6-5 and J is TRBJ1-3; unclear D gene. V was shortened by 1 base and J by 7 bases, with 17 bases between the two germline ends. The CDR3 runs to 16 residues. The germline V gene has CDR1 MNHEY and CDR2 SVGAGI. CDR3 loop: CASSYLSVGQRNTIYF. Here the CDR3 DNA reads TGTGCCAGCAGTTACTTATCCGTGGGCCAGCGGAACACCATATATTTT.

The chain recombines TRBV10-3 with TRBJ2-3; TRBD2 is a possible D gene (5 bases). The CDR3 is 12 residues long. V lost 2 bases to trimming and J lost 6 bases, with 6 bases between them. Germline CDR1 and CDR2: ENHRY and SYGVKD. The CDR3 DNA sequence: TGTGCCATCAGTGAGACGGGGGATACGCAGTATTTT. It codes for CAISETGDTQYF.

This clone occurred a few times. The chain links TRBV18 to TRBJ2-1; 10 positions match TRBD1. In germline, CDR1 is KGHSH, CDR2 LQKENI. There are 14 residues in the CDR3. Trimming took 6 bases from V and 3 from J; bases not matched to a gene: 2. The CDR3 DNA is TGTGCCAGCTCGGGGACAGGGGTCTACAATGAGCAGTTCTTC. Protein product: CASSGTGVYNEQFF.

The chain is built from TRBV9 and TRBJ2-7; no firm D call. Germline V gene lookup returns CDR1 SGDLS and CDR2 YYNGEE. The CDR3 spans 16 residues. V was pared by 2 bases and J by 2 bases, with 17 bases between. In nucleotides, the CDR3 is TGTGCCAGCAGCGTGAGGCCCCGCACCAGCCCCTACGAGCAGTACTTC. Amino acids: CASSVRPRTSPYEQYF.

The V and J genes are TRBV18 and TRBJ1-1; 7 nucleotides agree with TRBD1. The ends lost 1 base at V and 3 bases at J; junction bases unmatched: 5. CDR3 length: 15 residues. From germline, CDR1 is KGHSH and CDR2 LQKENI. Here the CDR3 reads CASSPLEGAHTEAFF. The CDR3 DNA sequence: TGTGCCAGCTCACCACTCGAGGGGGCGCACACTGAAGCTTTCTTT.

This clone was found many times. The rearrangement uses TRBV19 and TRBJ1-2; D may be TRBD1 (5 bases). The V end lost 1 base, the J end lost 5 bases, and 11 bases lay between the germline ends. The CDR3 runs to 14 residues. From germline, CDR1 is LNHDA and CDR2 SQIVND (reference sequence). CDR3 bases: TGTGCCAGTAGTATAGGCGCAGGGAGGTATGGCTACACCTTC. Translation: CASSIGAGRYGYTF.

In DNA form, the CDR3 reads TGCGCCAGCACCCTAGGGGCAAGCACAGATACGCAGTATTTT. Amino acids: CASTLGASTDTQYF. V is TRBV4-1 and J is TRBJ2-3, with D perhaps matching TRBD1 (5 bases). CDR3 length: 14 residues. Looked up from germline, CDR1 is MGHRA and CDR2 is YSYEKL. Deletions cut 7 bases from V and 0 bases from J, with 11 bases between.

V and J are TRBV5-1 and TRBJ2-7; 11 bases agree with TRBD2. V shed 5 bases and J 0 bases; nucleotides not matched to a gene: 1. The CDR3 consists of 14 residues. Germline CDR1 is SGHRS and CDR2 is YFSETQ. CDR3 region: CASRLAGDSYEQYF. DNA for the CDR3: TGCGCCAGCAGACTAGCGGGGGACTCCTACGAGCAGTACTTC.

The chain couples TRBV5-1 to TRBJ1-1; 10 bases line up with TRBD1. V lost 7 bases, J lost 4 bases, and 10 bases stayed unmatched. In germline, CDR1 is SGHRS, CDR2 YFSETQ. This CDR3 is built from 15 residues. The CDR3 is CASRTGGLGGTEAFF. Written as DNA, the CDR3 is TGCGCCAGCCGGACAGGGGGTTTGGGTGGCACTGAAGCTTTCTTT.

This chain joins TRBV12-5 and TRBJ2-1, with a possible D match to TRBD2 (6 bases). Deletions cut 1 base from V and 7 bases from J, with 11 bases between. The CDR3 consists of 14 residues. The germline gives CDR1 LGHNT, CDR2 FRNRAP. CDR3 amino acids: CASGLGWAGNEQFF. The DNA of the CDR3 is TGTGCTAGTGGTTTGGGCTGGGCGGGGAATGAGCAGTTCTTC.

The rearrangement links TRBV27 to TRBJ1-2; 9 bases fit TRBD1. Germline V gene lookup returns CDR1 MNHEY and CDR2 SMNVEV (reference sequence). The CDR3 consists of 14 residues. V lost 6 bases and J lost 1; bases outside the gene matches: 3. The CDR3 here is CASRGQGVNYGYTF. The CDR3 DNA reads TGTGCCAGCAGGGGACAGGGCGTTAACTATGGCTACACCTTC.